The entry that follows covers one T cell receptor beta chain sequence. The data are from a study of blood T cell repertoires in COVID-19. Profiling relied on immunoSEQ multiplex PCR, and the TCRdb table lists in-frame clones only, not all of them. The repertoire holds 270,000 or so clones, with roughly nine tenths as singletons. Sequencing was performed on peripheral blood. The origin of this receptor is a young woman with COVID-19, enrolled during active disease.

CDR3 coding DNA: TGCGCCAGCAGTCCTAGCGGGGCTCCTCCGGGAGAGCAGTACTTC. As protein: CASSPSGAPPGEQYF. V gene TRBV10-1 combines with J gene TRBJ2-7, with TRBD2 matching over 9 bases. The junction had 12 bases not matched to a gene; V was cut back by 5 bases and J by 7 bases. CDR1 WNHNN and CDR2 SYGVQD come from the germline V gene (reference sequence). CDR3 size: 15 residues.